These T cell receptor beta chains were read from a single sample in a study of T cells in Graves' hyperthyroidism and ophthalmopathy. Each CDR3 protein gets one entry after TCRdb re-called the multiplex PCR reads with MiXCR. The table records around 720,000 distinct CDR3 sequences, 35% of them present only once. The sequenced sample was blood. The receptors were gathered from a woman aged 40 to 50 with Graves' hyperthyroidism. Both conserved end residues are part of each CDR3. D genes are given only for firm matches. For some rows the clone size is stated as once, few or many, or as a class when expanded; others skip it.

d_call	v_call	clone_size	j_call	cdr3_nt	cdr3_aa
-	TRBV2	many	TRBJ1-5	TGTGCCAGCAGTGCCGACAGTTATAGCAATCAGCCCCAGCATTTT	CASSADSYSNQPQHF
-	TRBV6-2/TRBV6-3	-	TRBJ2-7	TGTGCCAGCAGTTACGCTAGACTCCTCTCCTACGAGCAGTACTTC	CASSYARLLSYEQYF
-	TRBV12-3/TRBV12-4	many	TRBJ2-5	TGTGCCAGCAGGCCAACAGTACAAGAGACCCAGTACTTC	CASRPTVQETQYF
-	TRBV29-1	-	TRBJ1-4	-	CSSSAGRSNEKLFF
-	TRBV7-2	-	TRBJ2-7	TGTGCCAGCAGCTTAAATGGAGACTCAATCTACGAGCAGTACTTC	CASSLNGDSIYEQYF
-	TRBV27	few	TRBJ1-5	TGTGCCAGAAGCCTGGCTGGGCCCCAGCATTTT	CARSLAGPQHF
-	TRBV6-5	-	TRBJ1-1	TGTGCCAGCAGTTACCGCAAAGAATACACTGAAGCTTTCTTT	CASSYRKEYTEAFF
-	TRBV7-2	few	TRBJ1-4	TGTGCCAGCAGCGTGACATCAACAACTAATGAAAAACTGTTTTTT	CASSVTSTTNEKLFF
-	TRBV12-3/TRBV12-4	-	TRBJ1-1	TGTGCCAGCAGTCAATACCTCATGGGGACTGAAGCTTTCTTT	CASSQYLMGTEAFF
TRBD2	TRBV29-1	many	TRBJ2-5	TGCAGCACGGGAGGGCTAGCGGGAGCAGAGACCCAGTACTTC	CSTGGLAGAETQYF
TRBD1	TRBV7-9	-	TRBJ1-4	TGTGCCAGCAGCCCCGGGACAGGGGGTGGTGCTAATGAAAAACTGTTTTTT	CASSPGTGGGANEKLFF
-	TRBV12-3/TRBV12-4	many	TRBJ2-6	TGTGCCAGCAGGGATGGGACTGGGGCCAACGTCCTGACTTTC	CASRDGTGANVLTF
TRBD2	TRBV5-8	few	TRBJ2-7	TGTGCCAGCAGCTTGCCAGCGGGGGGTCGAACCTACGAGCAGTACTTC	CASSLPAGGRTYEQYF
TRBD2	TRBV30	-	TRBJ2-5	TGTGCCTGGAGTAGGGGAGGGGAGACCCAGTACTTC	CAWSRGGETQYF
-	TRBV29-1	-	TRBJ2-7	TGCAGCGTTGTGAATCCAGGGAAGGACTACGAGCAGTACTTC	CSVVNPGKDYEQYF
-	TRBV24-1	many	TRBJ2-2	TGTGCCACCGGGCAGAGGAACACCGGGGAGCTGTTTTTT	CATGQRNTGELFF
-	TRBV27	few	TRBJ2-7	TGTGCCAGCAGTTGGACAAGTTGGAGGGAGCAGTACTTC	CASSWTSWREQYF
-	TRBV19	-	TRBJ1-1	TGTGCCAGTAGTATGAACGGGGAAGGAGCTTTCTTT	CASSMNGEGAFF
TRBD2	TRBV20-1	-	TRBJ2-7	TGCAGTGCTAACCTAGCGGGAGGAACGCATGAGCAGTACTTC	CSANLAGGTHEQYF
-	TRBV24-1	many	TRBJ1-5	TGTGCCACCAGTGATTACGGTGATCAGCCCCAGCATTTT	CATSDYGDQPQHF
TRBD1	TRBV6-5	-	TRBJ1-2	TGTGCCAGCAGAAAAGGGACAGATGGCTACACCTTC	CASRKGTDGYTF
-	TRBV7-9	-	TRBJ1-1	TGTGCCAGCAGCACTAGCAGGGTGAACACTGAAGCTTTCTTT	CASSTSRVNTEAFF
TRBD1	TRBV12-5	few	TRBJ1-2	TGTGCTAGTGGTTTTCTGGTGGCAGGGGGAGAGTATGGCTACACCTTC	CASGFLVAGGEYGYTF
TRBD1	TRBV5-4	few	TRBJ1-1	TGTGCCAGCAGCTTGGATCAAGGGACGGACAGGCGGACTGAAGCTTTCTTT	CASSLDQGTDRRTEAFF
-	TRBV2	many	TRBJ2-7	TGTGCCAGCATTTCTCAGGGGCCTAGCGAGCAGTACTTC	CASISQGPSEQYF
-	TRBV7-2	-	TRBJ1-5	TGTGCCAGCAGCTTAGAGGGGCGGGAGACCCAGCATTTT	CASSLEGRETQHF
-	TRBV6-5	many	TRBJ1-1	TGTGCCAGCAGTTACTCGTCCGACATGTTTGAAGCTTTCTTT	CASSYSSDMFEAFF
-	TRBV7-2	-	TRBJ2-5	TGTGCCAGCAGCTTCACGGGAATGGAAGAGACCCAGTACTTC	CASSFTGMEETQYF
-	TRBV12-3/TRBV12-4	many	TRBJ1-6	TGTGCCAGCAGTCCCAGGGTTGGAGCGCCCCTCCACTTT	CASSPRVGAPLHF
-	TRBV20-1	few	TRBJ1-6	TGCAGTGCTAGAGAGTCAGACAGAACTCTAAATTCACCCCTCCACTTT	CSARESDRTLNSPLHF
-	TRBV7-2	few	TRBJ2-4	TGTGCCAGCAGCAGCTGGGGGGATGGGGCCAAAAACATTCAGTACTTC	CASSSWGDGAKNIQYF
-	TRBV5-5	few	TRBJ2-5	TGTGCCAGCAGCTTCTGGGCAGCCTCTACTCAAGAGACCCAGTACTTC	CASSFWAASTQETQYF
-	TRBV30	few	TRBJ1-5	TGTGCCTGGAGCAAAAACAATCAGCCCCAGCATTTT	CAWSKNNQPQHF
-	TRBV4-1	-	TRBJ1-6	TGCGCCAGCAGCCAAGAACCCCCTAATTGGTCACCCCTCCACTTT	CASSQEPPNWSPLHF
TRBD2	TRBV6-1	few	TRBJ2-1	TGTGCCAGCAGTGGACTAGCGGGGGCCAATGAGCAGTTCTTC	CASSGLAGANEQFF
TRBD1	TRBV12-3/TRBV12-4	many	TRBJ2-6	TGTGCCAGCAGAGGGACAGGCAAGGTCCTGACTTTC	CASRGTGKVLTF
-	TRBV24-1	-	TRBJ1-2	TGTGCCACCAGCGGCCAGGGAAACTATGGCTACACCTTC	CATSGQGNYGYTF
-	TRBV7-9	many	TRBJ2-6	TGTGCCAGCAGCTTAGCGCCAGGGACTGGGGCCAACGTCCTGACTTTC	CASSLAPGTGANVLTF
-	TRBV10-1	-	TRBJ2-5	TGCGCCAGCAGTAAGGGGGACCAAGAGACCCAGTACTTC	CASSKGDQETQYF
-	TRBV20-1	many	TRBJ2-5	TGCAGGGCTAGCGCCGGGCTCCAAGAGACCCAGTACTTC	CRASAGLQETQYF